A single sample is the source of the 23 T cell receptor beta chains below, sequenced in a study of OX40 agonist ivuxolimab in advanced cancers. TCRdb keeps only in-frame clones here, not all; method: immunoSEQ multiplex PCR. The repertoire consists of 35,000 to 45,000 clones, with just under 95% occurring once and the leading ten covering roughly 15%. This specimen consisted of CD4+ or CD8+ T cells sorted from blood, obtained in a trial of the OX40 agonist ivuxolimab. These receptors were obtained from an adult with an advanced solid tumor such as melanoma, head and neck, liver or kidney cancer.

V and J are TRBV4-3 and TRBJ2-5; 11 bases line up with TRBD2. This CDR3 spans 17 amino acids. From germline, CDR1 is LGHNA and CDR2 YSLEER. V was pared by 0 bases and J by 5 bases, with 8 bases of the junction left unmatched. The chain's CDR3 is CASSQEFLAGGLETQYF. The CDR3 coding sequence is TGCGCCAGCAGCCAAGAATTCCTAGCGGGAGGATTGGAGACCCAGTACTTC.

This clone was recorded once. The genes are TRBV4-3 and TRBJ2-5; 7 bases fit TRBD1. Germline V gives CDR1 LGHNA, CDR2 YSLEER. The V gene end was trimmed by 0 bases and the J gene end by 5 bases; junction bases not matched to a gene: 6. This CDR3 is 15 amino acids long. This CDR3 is CASSQDRGYGETQYF. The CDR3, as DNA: TGCGCCAGCAGCCAAGACAGGGGGTATGGTGAGACCCAGTACTTC.

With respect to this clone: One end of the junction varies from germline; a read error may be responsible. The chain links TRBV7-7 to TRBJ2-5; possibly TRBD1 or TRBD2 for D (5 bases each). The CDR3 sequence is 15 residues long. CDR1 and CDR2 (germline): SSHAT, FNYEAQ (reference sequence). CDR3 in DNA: TGTGCTAGCAGCTTTCCGTTCGAAGGGGACGAGACCCAGTACTTC. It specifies CASSFPFEGDETQYF.

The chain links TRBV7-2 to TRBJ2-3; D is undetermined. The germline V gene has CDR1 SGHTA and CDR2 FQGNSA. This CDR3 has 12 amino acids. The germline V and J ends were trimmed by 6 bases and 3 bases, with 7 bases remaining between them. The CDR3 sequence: CASRAPTDTQYF. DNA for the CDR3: TGTGCCAGCAGGGCCCCTACAGATACGCAGTATTTT.

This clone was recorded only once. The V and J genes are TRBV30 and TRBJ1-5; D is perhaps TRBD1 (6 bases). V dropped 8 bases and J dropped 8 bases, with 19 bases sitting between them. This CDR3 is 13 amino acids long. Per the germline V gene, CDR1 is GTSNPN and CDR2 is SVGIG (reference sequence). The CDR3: CARTSGEKKPQHF. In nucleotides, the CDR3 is TGTGCCCGTACCTCAGGGGAGAAGAAGCCCCAGCATTTT.

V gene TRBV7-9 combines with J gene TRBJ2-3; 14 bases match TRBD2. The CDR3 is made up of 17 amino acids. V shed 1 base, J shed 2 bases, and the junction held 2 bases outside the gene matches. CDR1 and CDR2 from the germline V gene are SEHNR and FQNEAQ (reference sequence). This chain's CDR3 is CASSLVGLAGDTDTQYF. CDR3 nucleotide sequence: TGTGCCAGCAGCTTAGTGGGACTAGCGGGAGACACAGATACGCAGTATTTT.

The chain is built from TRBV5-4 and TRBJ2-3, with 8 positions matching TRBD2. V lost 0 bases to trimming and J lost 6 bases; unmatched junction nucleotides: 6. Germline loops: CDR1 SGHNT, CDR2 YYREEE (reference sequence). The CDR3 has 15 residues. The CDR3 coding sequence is TGTGCCAGCAGCTTGGGACAGTCTAGCGGGGATACGCAGTATTTT. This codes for CASSLGQSSGDTQYF.

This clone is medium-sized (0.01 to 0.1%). The CDR3 DNA reads TGTGCCAGCAGTCGGGACAGGGTCCAGCAGTACTTC. Its protein product is CASSRDRVQQYF. V is TRBV6-6 and J is TRBJ2-7; 9 nucleotides agree with TRBD1. Germline-derived CDR1 and CDR2 are MNHNY and SVGAGI (reference sequence). This CDR3 spans 12 amino acids. The V and J ends lost 5 bases and 8 bases, in that order; junction bases with no gene match: 4.

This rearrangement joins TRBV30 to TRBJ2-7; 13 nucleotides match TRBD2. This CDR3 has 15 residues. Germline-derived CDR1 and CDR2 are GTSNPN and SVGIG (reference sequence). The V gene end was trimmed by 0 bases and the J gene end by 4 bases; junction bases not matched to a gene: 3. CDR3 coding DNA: TGTGCCTGGAGTGTGGGGACTAGCGGGATGTACGAGCAGTACTTC. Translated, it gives CAWSVGTSGMYEQYF. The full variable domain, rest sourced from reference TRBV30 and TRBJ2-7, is SQTIHQWPATLVQPVGSPLSLECTVEGTSNPNLYWYRQAAGRGLQLLFYSVGIGQISSEVPQNLSASRPQDRQFILSSKKLLLSDSGFYLCAWSVGTSGMYEQYFGPGTRLTVT.

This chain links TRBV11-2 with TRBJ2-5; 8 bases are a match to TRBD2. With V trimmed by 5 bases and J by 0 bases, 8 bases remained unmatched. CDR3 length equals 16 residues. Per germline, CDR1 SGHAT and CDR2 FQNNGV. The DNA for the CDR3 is TGTGCCAGCAGCCTCCGGGCTAGCGGGTACCAAGAGACCCAGTACTTC. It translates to CASSLRASGYQETQYF.

CDR3: CASSLRAYYEQYF. Written as DNA, the CDR3 is TGTGCCAGCAGTTTACGGGCCTACTACGAGCAGTACTTC. V is TRBV27 and J is TRBJ2-7, with D uncertain. CDR3 length: 13 residues. V lost 2 bases and J lost 3, with 8 bases in between. CDR1 is MNHEY and CDR2 is SMNVEV in the germline V gene (reference sequence).

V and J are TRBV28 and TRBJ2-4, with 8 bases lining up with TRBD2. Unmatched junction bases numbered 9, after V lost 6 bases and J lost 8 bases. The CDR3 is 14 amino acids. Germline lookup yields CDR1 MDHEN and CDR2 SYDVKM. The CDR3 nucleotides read TGTGCCAGCAGCCCACTTGACGGGAGGGACATTCAGTACTTC. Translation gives CASSPLDGRDIQYF.

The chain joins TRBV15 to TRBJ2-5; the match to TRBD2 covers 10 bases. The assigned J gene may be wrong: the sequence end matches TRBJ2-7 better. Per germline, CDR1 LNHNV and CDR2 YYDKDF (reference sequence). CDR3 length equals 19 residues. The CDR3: CATSRDHIGERGGTYEQYF. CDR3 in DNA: TGTGCCACCAGCAGAGATCATATTGGTGAGCGGGGGGGGACCTACGAGCAGTACTTC.

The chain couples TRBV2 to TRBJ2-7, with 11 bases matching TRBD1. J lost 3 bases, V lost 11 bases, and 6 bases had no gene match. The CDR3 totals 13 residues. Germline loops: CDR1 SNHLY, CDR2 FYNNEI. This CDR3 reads CAPHGTGGYEQYF. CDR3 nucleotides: TGTGCCCCGCATGGGACAGGGGGCTACGAGCAGTACTTC. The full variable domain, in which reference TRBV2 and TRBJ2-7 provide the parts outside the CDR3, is EPEVTQTPSHQVTQMGQEVILRCVPISNHLYFYWYRQILGQKVEFLVSFYNNEISEKSEIFDDQFSVERPDGSNFTLKIRSTKLEDSAMYFCAPHGTGGYEQYFGPGTRLTVT.

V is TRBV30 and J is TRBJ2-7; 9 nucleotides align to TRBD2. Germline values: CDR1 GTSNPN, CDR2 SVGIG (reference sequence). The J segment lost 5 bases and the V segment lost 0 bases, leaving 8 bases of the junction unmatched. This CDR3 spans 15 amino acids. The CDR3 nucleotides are TGTGCCTGGAGTGTACGCGGCGGGAGGGTTAACGAGCAGTACTTC. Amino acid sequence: CAWSVRGGRVNEQYF.

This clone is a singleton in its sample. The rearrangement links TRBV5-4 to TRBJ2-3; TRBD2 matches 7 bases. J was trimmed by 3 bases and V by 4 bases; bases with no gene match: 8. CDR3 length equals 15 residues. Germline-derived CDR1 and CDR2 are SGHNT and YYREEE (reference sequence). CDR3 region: CASSPPGGGTDTQYF. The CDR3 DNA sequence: TGTGCCAGCAGCCCCCCCGGGGGAGGGACAGATACGCAGTATTTT.

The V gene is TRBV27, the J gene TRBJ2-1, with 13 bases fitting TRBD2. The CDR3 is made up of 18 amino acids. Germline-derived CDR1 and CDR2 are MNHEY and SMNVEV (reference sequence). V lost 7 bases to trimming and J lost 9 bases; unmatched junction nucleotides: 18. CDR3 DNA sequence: TGTGCCAGCAAACCGGGACTAGCGGGATCCGTAGGCGGGGGTGAGCAGTTCTTC. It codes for CASKPGLAGSVGGGEQFF.

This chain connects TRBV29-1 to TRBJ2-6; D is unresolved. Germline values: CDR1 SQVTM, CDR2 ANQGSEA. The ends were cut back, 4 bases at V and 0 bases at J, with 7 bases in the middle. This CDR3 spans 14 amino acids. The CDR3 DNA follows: TGCAGCGTTGGAGGAAGCTCTGGGGCCAACGTCCTGACTTTC. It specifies CSVGGSSGANVLTF.

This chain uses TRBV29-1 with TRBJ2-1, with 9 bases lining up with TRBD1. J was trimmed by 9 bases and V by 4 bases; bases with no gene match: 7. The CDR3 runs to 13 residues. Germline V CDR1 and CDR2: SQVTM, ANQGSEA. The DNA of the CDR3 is TGCAGCGTTGCGGAGGGACAGGGAGTTGAGCAGTTCTTC. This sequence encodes CSVAEGQGVEQFF.

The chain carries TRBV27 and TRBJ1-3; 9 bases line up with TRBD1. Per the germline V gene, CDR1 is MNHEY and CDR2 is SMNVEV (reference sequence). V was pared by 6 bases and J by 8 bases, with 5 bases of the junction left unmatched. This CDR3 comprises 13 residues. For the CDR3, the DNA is TGTGCCAGCAGAACAGGGGGCGCGGACACCATATATTTT. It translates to CASRTGGADTIYF.

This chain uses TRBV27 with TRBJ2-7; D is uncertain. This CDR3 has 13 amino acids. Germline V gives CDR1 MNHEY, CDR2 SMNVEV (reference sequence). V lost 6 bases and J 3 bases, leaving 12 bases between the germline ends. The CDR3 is CASSLTLGYEQYF. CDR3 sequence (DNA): TGTGCCAGCAGCCTGACCTTGGGCTACGAGCAGTACTTC.

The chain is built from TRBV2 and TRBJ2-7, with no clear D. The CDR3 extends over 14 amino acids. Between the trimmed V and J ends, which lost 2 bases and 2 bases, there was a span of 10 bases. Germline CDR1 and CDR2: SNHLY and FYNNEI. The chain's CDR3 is CASSERHIAYEQYF. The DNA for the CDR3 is TGTGCCAGCAGTGAACGGCACATAGCCTACGAGCAGTACTTC.

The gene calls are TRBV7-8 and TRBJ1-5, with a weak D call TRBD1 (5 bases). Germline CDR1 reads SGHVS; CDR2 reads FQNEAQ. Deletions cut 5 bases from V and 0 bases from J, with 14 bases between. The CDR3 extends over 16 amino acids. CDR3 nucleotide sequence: TGTGCCAGCAGCCAAGAGGCGGGGCTTAGCAATCAGCCCCAGCATTTT. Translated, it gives CASSQEAGLSNQPQHF.